This TCR beta chain stems from a study of T cells after yellow fever vaccination. In the study overall: Preparation of the low-cell-number fractions used SMART-Seq v4 Ultra Low Input.

Generation of TCR cDNA used 5'RACE template switching (which added a universal primer site and UMIs). TCRdb processed the 5' RACE reads anew with MiXCR; each CDR3 protein has one entry. The sample yields about 370,000 distinct CDR3 sequences, roughly 12% seen once. Points from the study as a whole: Highly abundant clonotypes carried over from the bulk population could end up in FACS-sorted repertoires as contaminants. Booster samples showed a return of most primary-vaccination clones (under 97% CD4, about 88% CD8).

This clonotype showed up just a few times. Its matching antigen is unknown. This sample comprised PBMCs, obtained on the day of the first yellow fever vaccination. The receptor comes from a young man who received the YFV17D yellow fever vaccine.

For the CDR3, the DNA is TGTGCCAGCAGCCAGTATACGGGTCCAGGGGAGACCCAGTACTTC. It encodes CASSQYTGPGETQYF. The J gene is TRBJ2-5, the V gene TRBV3-1; D possibly corresponds to TRBD1 (5 bases). Germline lookup yields CDR1 LGHDT and CDR2 YNNKEL (reference sequence). V was shortened by 3 bases and J by 5 bases, with 16 bases between the two germline ends. The CDR3 consists of 15 residues.